This T cell receptor (beta chain) was sequenced during a study of T cells generated in artificial thymic organoids. As for this clonotype: Its antigen is unknown.

Human HSPCs were combined with MS5 stroma expressing human DLL1. Residual T cells were removed by FACS sorting CD34+CD3- progenitor cells before seeding the organoids. Organoids were cultured serum-free with B27, FLT3L, IL-7 and ascorbic acid. Reverse primers in the TRAC or TRBC constant regions drove separate semi-nested PCRs for TCRalpha and TCRbeta. RNA input for cDNA ranged from roughly 3.5 to 500 ng. TCRdb fed the 5' RACE reads into MiXCR, producing one record per CDR3 protein. The sample has fewer than 5,500 distinct CDR3 sequences; less than 30% are singletons. Study conclusions and caveats: In organoid-derived T cells, V gene usage was not skewed.

The source of this sequence is a human donor who gave cord blood stem cells for thymic organoid culture, a cardiac surgery patient who gave postnatal thymus, or a blood donor (not recorded which). The sequenced material came from naive CD8+ T cells grown in artificial thymic organoids from cord blood stem and progenitor cells. Subset defined: CD3+TCRalphabeta+CD8SP T cells; for blood, CD45RO-CCR7+ naive CD8+ T cells.

Here the CDR3 reads CASSSRQGGYNSPLHF. In DNA, the CDR3 is TGTGCCAGCAGCTCCCGACAGGGGGGATATAATTCACCCCTCCACTTT. The rearrangement links TRBV6-5 to TRBJ1-6; the match to TRBD1 covers 9 bases. The germline V gene has CDR1 MNHEY and CDR2 SVGAGI. V lost 6 bases to trimming and J lost 4 bases; unmatched junction nucleotides: 7. This CDR3 comprises 16 residues.